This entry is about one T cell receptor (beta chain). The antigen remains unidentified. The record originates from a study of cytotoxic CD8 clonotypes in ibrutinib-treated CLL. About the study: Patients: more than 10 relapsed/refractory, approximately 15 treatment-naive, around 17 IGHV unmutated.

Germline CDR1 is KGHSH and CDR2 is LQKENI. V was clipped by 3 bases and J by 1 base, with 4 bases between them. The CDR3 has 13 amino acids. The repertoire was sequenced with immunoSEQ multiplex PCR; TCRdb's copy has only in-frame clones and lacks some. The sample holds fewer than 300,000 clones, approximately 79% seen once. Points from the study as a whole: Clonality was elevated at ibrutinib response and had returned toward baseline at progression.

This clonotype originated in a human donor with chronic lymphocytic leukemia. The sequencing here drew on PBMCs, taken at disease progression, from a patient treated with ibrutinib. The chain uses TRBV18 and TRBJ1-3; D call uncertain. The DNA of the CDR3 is TGTGCCAGCTCACCGGGGTCTGGAAACACCATATATTTT. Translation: CASSPGSGNTIYF. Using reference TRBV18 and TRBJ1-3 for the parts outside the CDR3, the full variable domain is NAGVMQNPRHLVRRRGQEARLRCSPMKGHSHVYWYRQLPEEGLKFMVYLQKENIIDESGMPKERFSAEFPKEGPSILRIQQVVRGDSAAYFCASSPGSGNTIYFGEGSWLTVV.